This T cell receptor beta chain was documented in a study of Ad26.COV2.S vaccination and SARS-CoV-2 variants. Study details: The donor participated in the COV1001 trial, in its Ad26.COV2.S arm.

Stated treatment: over 15 received Ad26.COV2.S at low or high dose, single or two shots; about 5 received placebo; per-sample allocation not given. Specimen acquisition occurred on day 63 following the initial vaccine or placebo injection. The data were produced by immunoSEQ multiplex PCR, yet TCRdb's version contains in-frame clones alone and is incomplete. The sample lists 330,000 or so clones; approximately 87% were seen once. Germline loops: CDR1 LGHNA, CDR2 YNFKEQ. The CDR3 has 16 residues. Losses at the gene ends were 3 bases for V and 8 bases for J; bases not matched to a gene: 7. This sequence was found in a person between 18 and 65 years old who received the Ad26.COV2.S COVID-19 vaccine or a placebo. This chain uses TRBV4-2 with TRBJ2-1, with TRBD2 identical over 13 bases. Sequenced here: peripheral blood, sampled in a trial of Ad26.COV2.S vaccine versus placebo. CDR3 region: CASSHRGLAGDDEQFF. In nucleotides, the CDR3 is TGTGCCAGCAGCCACCGTGGACTAGCGGGAGATGATGAGCAGTTCTTC.